The present TCR beta chain was sequenced within a study of shared clonotypes between healthy human individuals. About the study: Two women and a few men aged 18 to 49 served as donors.

A single count supports this clone. The target antigen is unknown. CD4+ cell separation produced CD45RA+ naive and CD45RA-negative memory subsets. Germline lookup yields CDR1 SQVTM and CDR2 ANQGSEA. V was trimmed by 1 base and J by 5 bases, leaving 21 bases between them. This CDR3 contains 16 residues. Replicate PCRs for sorted subsets used about 200 ng DNA; this equaled tens of thousands of T cell genomes. Data came from immunoSEQ multiplex PCR; TCRdb stores just in-frame clones and leaves some out. The sample records about 1.1 million clones, 70% to 80% being singletons. Points from the study as a whole: The authors sampled blood alone, and tissue repertoires likely differ.

The sample consisted of memory CD4+ T cells from PBMCs. Subset of the sample: CD45RA-negative fraction. This receptor was obtained from a man between 18 and 35 years old in good health. Some clones in this sample may be carry-over from other donors' samples. The chain is built from TRBV29-1 and TRBJ2-7; D tentatively reads TRBD1 or TRBD2 (5 bases each). CDR3 loop: CSVEASGLGGGNEQYF. The DNA for the CDR3 is TGCAGCGTTGAAGCATCGGGGCTAGGAGGTGGGAACGAGCAGTACTTC.